What follows are 14 T cell receptor beta chains derived from one specimen sequenced in a study of OX40 agonist ivuxolimab in advanced cancers. Assay: immunoSEQ multiplex PCR; the TCRdb copy retains only in-frame clones and omits some. The table includes about 49,000 clones, 81% detected once. The material sequenced was CD4+ or CD8+ T cells sorted from blood, taken in a trial of the OX40 agonist ivuxolimab. These receptors were taken from an adult with an advanced solid tumor such as melanoma, head and neck, liver or kidney cancer.

The chain employs TRBV13 and TRBJ2-7; D gene unclear. Trimming removed 3 bases at V and 5 bases at J, with 5 bases between. Germline assignment: CDR1 PRHDT and CDR2 FYEKMQ (reference sequence). The CDR3 contains 11 residues. CDR3 DNA sequence: TGTGCCAGCAGCTTTGGCGACGAGCAGTACGTC. This translates into CASSFGDEQYV.

This sequence joins TRBV9 and TRBJ2-7, with a possible D match to TRBD1 (5 bases). Between the trimmed V and J ends, which lost 4 bases and 7 bases, there was a span of 27 bases. This CDR3 comprises 17 residues. From germline, CDR1 is SGDLS and CDR2 YYNGEE. The CDR3 coding sequence is TGTGCCAGCAGCATACCACAAGACAGCCCACATTTAGATGAGCAGTACGTC. Encoded protein: CASSIPQDSPHLDEQYV.

The chain carries TRBV10-2 and TRBJ1-1; D is unclear. The length of the CDR3 is 13 residues. The ends were cut back, 2 bases at V and 7 bases at J, with 11 bases in the middle. Germline V gives CDR1 WSHSY, CDR2 SAAADI. CDR3 protein: CASSEMKSGEAFF. In DNA form, the CDR3 reads TGCGCCAGCAGTGAGATGAAATCGGGTGAAGCTTTCTTT.

The chain is built from TRBV11-2 and TRBJ1-1; D not certain. The ends were cut back, 1 base at V and 3 bases at J, with 15 bases in the middle. The length of the CDR3 is 16 residues. Germline assignment: CDR1 SGHAT and CDR2 FQNNGV. CDR3 protein: CASSLVPGGKYTEAFF. The CDR3 nucleotides read TGTGCCAGCAGCTTAGTCCCAGGAGGGAAGTACACTGAAGCTTTCTTT.

Turning to this clone: Other nucleotide sequences from this sample produce the same CDR3. This rearrangement joins TRBV6-5 to TRBJ1-1; no clear D. This CDR3 is 13 amino acids long. Germline CDR1 reads MNHEY; CDR2 reads SVGAGI. Trimming took 2 bases from V and 1 from J, leaving 5 bases between them. In DNA, the CDR3 is TGTGCCAGCAGTTACGGCCCGAACACTGAAGCTTTCTTT. Protein product: CASSYGPNTEAFF.

This rearrangement joins TRBV6-1 to TRBJ2-6; D is perhaps TRBD1 (7 bases). From germline, CDR1 is MNHNS and CDR2 SASEGT. V lost 8 bases and J 5 bases, leaving 10 bases between the germline ends. There are 13 residues in the CDR3. CDR3 sequence reads: CASPGGWANVLTF. In nucleotides, the CDR3 is TGTGCCAGCCCAGGGGGGTGGGCCAACGTCCTGACTTTC.

In its sample, this clone is medium-sized. V usage is TRBV29-1 and J usage is TRBJ1-1, with a tentative D call TRBD1 (5 bases). CDR3 length: 13 amino acids. V was shortened by 6 bases and J by 0 bases, with 11 bases between the two germline ends. Germline loops: CDR1 SQVTM, CDR2 ANQGSEA. CDR3 nucleotide sequence: TGCAGCGTAGACAGTAACATGAACACTGAAGCTTTCTTT. Protein sequence: CSVDSNMNTEAFF.

The rearrangement links TRBV11-2 to TRBJ2-1, with 9 bases aligning to TRBD2. The CDR3 runs 16 residues. Germline lookup yields CDR1 SGHAT and CDR2 FQNNGV. The V and J ends lost 5 bases and 5 bases, in that order; junction bases with no gene match: 10. Here the CDR3 DNA reads TGTGCCAGCAGCCCTTTAAGCGGGGGGCTCGACAATGAGCAGTTCTTC. Translated: CASSPLSGGLDNEQFF.

V usage is TRBV6-6 and J usage is TRBJ1-5, with D tentatively TRBD1 (6 bases). With 2 bases removed from V and 2 bases from J, the gap between germline ends came to 7 bases. Germline CDR1 reads MNHNY; CDR2 reads SVGAGI (reference sequence). The CDR3 has 14 residues. DNA for the CDR3: TGTGCCAGCAGTTACCGGACAGGCAATCAGCCCCAGCATTTT. Its translation: CASSYRTGNQPQHF.

A single count supports this clone. The V gene is TRBV28, the J gene TRBJ1-1; a possible D gene is TRBD1 (5 bases). Germline lookup yields CDR1 MDHEN and CDR2 SYDVKM. The CDR3 sequence is 13 residues long. The V end was cut by 5 bases, the J end by 11 bases, with 18 bases between. The CDR3 coding sequence is TGTGCCAGCAGTACCCCAGGGATTGTCGGGGCTTTCTTT. Translating it yields CASSTPGIVGAFF.

V and J are TRBV6-5 and TRBJ2-7; tentatively, D is TRBD1 (5 bases). There are 13 residues in the CDR3. Trimming cost V 2 bases and J 4 bases, with 9 bases left between them. CDR1 MNHEY and CDR2 SVGAGI come from the germline V gene. The CDR3 loop reads CASSYAQAYEQYF. CDR3 bases: TGTGCCAGCAGTTACGCACAGGCTTACGAGCAGTACTTC.

V gene TRBV11-3 combines with J gene TRBJ2-2; a weak D match, TRBD1 (7 bases). The CDR3 runs to 17 residues. Germline V gene lookup returns CDR1 SGHNT and CDR2 YENEEA. V was clipped by 3 bases and J by 3 bases, with 17 bases between them. The CDR3 spells CASSLGGDSVYTGELFF. The CDR3 DNA follows: TGTGCCAGCAGCTTGGGCGGGGACAGTGTTTACACCGGGGAGCTGTTTTTT.

The chain couples TRBV7-6 to TRBJ2-7; 7 nucleotides match TRBD2. Germline CDR1 SGHVS, CDR2 FNYEAQ. This CDR3 has 16 residues. V gave up 5 bases and J gave up 5 bases; unmatched junction bases: 15. The CDR3 loop is CASSLLRLAGSDEQYF. CDR3 sequence (DNA): TGTGCCAGCAGCCTCCTGAGATTAGCGGGTTCTGACGAGCAGTACTTC.

The chain is built from TRBV10-1 and TRBJ2-7; TRBD1 might be the D (6 bases). The V end lost 6 bases, the J end lost 1 base, and 10 bases lay between the germline ends. CDR3 length: 13 amino acids. CDR1 and CDR2 (germline): WNHNN, SYGVQD (reference sequence). The DNA for the CDR3 is TGCGCCAGCAGCTTGGACAGATCCTACGAGCAGTACTTC. This codes for CASSLDRSYEQYF.